The next 20 T cell receptor beta chains were all read from a single sample in a study of identical twins (dated by TCRdb to 2015 to 2016). Library preparation was by 5' RACE. Sequencing instrument: Illumina HiSeq 2000. Using fastp trimming at Q25 and MiXCR clonotype assembly, TCRdb reanalyzed the public sequencing data and kept in-frame beta chains. Each CDR3 protein appears once, grouped with its most common genes and DNA. Present in this sample are hundreds of thousands of distinct CDR3 sequences, roughly 12% of which were seen just once. 1.5% to 2% of the sample is in the top ten clones. The same data also contributed to another study, on yellow fever vaccine responses in identical twins.

The sequencing input was PBMCs. Receptors were obtained from a young woman in good health.

This clonotype was recorded many times. V usage is TRBV5-1 and J usage is TRBJ2-2; a possible D gene is TRBD1 (6 bases). CDR1 and CDR2 from the germline V gene are SGHRS and YFSETQ. This CDR3 has 14 residues. V lost 1 base to trimming and J lost 7 bases, with 11 bases between them. This CDR3 reads CASSLLGAGGELFF. The CDR3 coding sequence is TGCGCCAGCAGCTTGTTGGGGGCTGGCGGGGAGCTGTTTTTT.

This clonotype has only a few counts. V usage is TRBV6-1 and J usage is TRBJ1-1; 7 nucleotides match TRBD1. CDR1 and CDR2 (germline): MNHNS, SASEGT. Trimming at V came to 6 bases and at J to 0 bases, leaving 10 bases not matched to a gene. CDR3 length equals 16 residues. The CDR3 DNA sequence: TGTGCCAGCAGCCCGACCCCGGGACAGATGAACACTGAAGCTTTCTTT. It is translated as CASSPTPGQMNTEAFF.

V gene TRBV2 combines with J gene TRBJ1-1; TRBD1 matches at 9 bases. This CDR3 contains 15 residues. From germline, CDR1 is SNHLY and CDR2 FYNNEI. V lost 5 bases, J lost 4 bases, and 8 bases stayed unmatched. In DNA form, the CDR3 reads TGTGCCAGCAGTACAGGGGGCGCTTGGGTCACTGAAGCTTTCTTT. It codes for CASSTGGAWVTEAFF.

This rearrangement joins TRBV4-1 to TRBJ2-1, with a possible D match to TRBD1 (6 bases). CDR3 length: 19 residues. Trimming removed 4 bases from V and 4 bases from J, with 26 bases in between. Germline CDR1 is MGHRA and CDR2 is YSYEKL. The CDR3 loop reads CASSRATSGGLGGYNEQFF. CDR3 in DNA: TGCGCCAGCAGCCGAGCAACGAGTGGTGGGCTAGGGGGATACAATGAGCAGTTCTTC.

The V gene is TRBV20-1, the J gene TRBJ2-2; 8 bases align to TRBD1. This CDR3 spans 14 amino acids. Germline CDR1 reads DFQATT; CDR2 reads SNEGSKA (reference sequence). V gave up 3 bases and J gave up 6 bases; unmatched junction bases: 6. CDR3 protein: CSARSDRGAGELFF. The CDR3 nucleotides are TGCAGTGCTAGGAGTGACAGGGGCGCCGGGGAGCTGTTTTTT.

The rearrangement links TRBV7-9 to TRBJ2-7, with a weak D call TRBD2 (8 bases). Trimming pared 6 bases from V and 6 bases from J, leaving 21 bases between. Germline V CDR1 and CDR2: SEHNR, FQNEAQ (reference sequence). There are 15 residues in the CDR3. The CDR3 coding sequence is TGTGCCAGCAGTGCGGGGGGAGACAGGGCTCTCGAGCAGTACGTC. Translation: CASSAGGDRALEQYV.

This clonotype came up many times. The rearrangement uses TRBV20-1 and TRBJ2-3; 10 bases are a match to TRBD1. There are 13 residues in the CDR3. Germline values: CDR1 DFQATT, CDR2 SNEGSKA (reference sequence). CDR3 DNA sequence: TGCAGCGCAAGGGACAGGGGTAGGGATACGCAGTATTTT. Its translation is CSARDRGRDTQYF.

J is TRBJ2-5 and V is TRBV20-1; unclear D gene. This CDR3 comprises 14 residues. The germline V and J ends were trimmed by 3 bases and 5 bases, with 16 bases remaining between them. Germline CDR1 DFQATT, CDR2 SNEGSKA (reference sequence). The CDR3 DNA follows: TGCAGTGCTAGCCCCAAACATTTCACCGAGACCCAGTACTTC. Protein sequence: CSASPKHFTETQYF.

The chain links TRBV20-1 to TRBJ2-7; no clear D gene. V lost 2 bases, J lost 2 bases, and 10 bases lay in between. Germline V gene sequence: CDR1 DFQATT, CDR2 SNEGSKA (reference sequence). CDR3 length: 13 residues. CDR3 amino acids: CSARTAVTYEQYF. CDR3 bases: TGCAGTGCTAGAACGGCCGTCACCTACGAGCAGTACTTC.

The J gene is TRBJ2-3, the V gene TRBV20-1; no clear D gene. This CDR3 is 15 amino acids long. The V and J ends lost 3 bases and 4 bases respectively, with 17 bases between them. Germline V lookup: CDR1 DFQATT, CDR2 SNEGSKA (reference sequence). CDR3 sequence: CSASIVGRRADTQYF. CDR3 DNA sequence: TGCAGTGCTAGCATTGTAGGCCGTAGGGCAGATACGCAGTATTTT.

The chain is built from TRBV7-8 and TRBJ1-1, with D perhaps TRBD1 (6 bases). Germline CDR1 is SGHVS and CDR2 is FQNEAQ. Trimming left V 3 bases short and J 7 bases short, with 15 bases between. The CDR3 has 14 residues. The CDR3 coding sequence is TGTGCCAGCAGCTTCCCACAGGGAGAAGGTGAAGCTTTCTTT. It encodes CASSFPQGEGEAFF.

This clonotype was recorded at least ten times. J is TRBJ2-7 and V is TRBV20-1, with D unclear. Germline assignment: CDR1 DFQATT and CDR2 SNEGSKA (reference sequence). CDR3 length: 12 residues. The V end was cut by 1 base, the J end by 6 bases, with 10 bases between. CDR3 bases: TGCAGTGCTAGAGTAGAGGCCACCGAGCAGTACTTC. Amino acid sequence: CSARVEATEQYF.

The rearrangement links TRBV9 to TRBJ2-1; 14 bases are shared with TRBD2. CDR1 is SGDLS, CDR2 YYNGEE, per germline. This CDR3 contains 21 residues. The V segment lost 4 bases and the J segment 0 bases; nucleotides outside the gene matches: 15. The CDR3 region has the DNA TGTGCCAGCAGCATGAGCCAAGGGACTAGCGGGAGTTATTTCTCCTACAATGAGCAGTTCTTC. Translating it yields CASSMSQGTSGSYFSYNEQFF.

The CDR3 protein is CASIHRDSNEQFF. The CDR3 DNA reads TGCGCCAGCATCCACAGGGACAGCAATGAGCAGTTCTTC. The chain uses TRBV5-1 and TRBJ2-1; TRBD1 agrees at 7 bases. V shed 6 bases and J 6 bases; nucleotides not matched to a gene: 6. CDR1 and CDR2 (germline): SGHRS, YFSETQ. The CDR3 sequence is 13 residues long.

This sequence joins TRBV28 and TRBJ2-1; 10 bases are a match to TRBD2. V lost 4 bases and J lost 0; bases outside the gene matches: 3. This CDR3 region has 16 residues. CDR1 and CDR2 from the germline V gene are MDHEN and SYDVKM. The CDR3 sequence is CASSSSGGHSYNEQFF. The DNA for the CDR3 is TGTGCCAGCAGTTCTAGCGGGGGCCACTCCTACAATGAGCAGTTCTTC.

CDR3 in amino acids: CAPWADYTEAFF. The CDR3 DNA sequence: TGTGCCCCCTGGGCGGACTACACTGAAGCTTTCTTT. J is TRBJ1-1 and V is TRBV2; D unresolved. This CDR3 comprises 12 residues. Germline V CDR1 and CDR2: SNHLY, FYNNEI. V was cut by 11 bases and J by 3 bases, with 13 bases left in between.

This clonotype was counted ten times or more. The V and J genes are TRBV12-3 or TRBV12-4 and TRBJ2-1; 9 bases match TRBD2. There are 15 residues in the CDR3. The ends lost 2 bases at V and 5 bases at J; junction bases unmatched: 4. This CDR3 is CASSLLRLADNEQFF. The DNA of the CDR3 is TGTGCCAGCAGTTTACTGCGACTAGCGGACAATGAGCAGTTCTTC.

Only a few counts were recorded for this clonotype. The chain couples TRBV4-2 to TRBJ2-7; D is possibly TRBD1 (5 bases). V shed 0 bases and J shed 0 bases, with 12 bases lying between them. Germline CDR1 is LGHNA and CDR2 is YNFKEQ. This CDR3 region has 16 residues. As DNA, the CDR3 is TGTGCCAGCAGCCAAGAATTAGGGGTCGGCTCCTACGAGCAGTACTTC. It codes for CASSQELGVGSYEQYF.

The chain has TRBV24-1 and TRBJ2-1; D is unresolved. Trimming took off 0 bases at V and 0 bases at J, with 8 bases between the two ends. In germline, CDR1 is KGHDR, CDR2 SFDVKD. CDR3 length: 16 amino acids. The CDR3 sequence: CATSDLRQSSYNEQFF. The CDR3 DNA is TGTGCCACCAGTGATTTGCGCCAAAGCTCCTACAATGAGCAGTTCTTC.

The chain carries TRBV10-3 and TRBJ1-1; possibly TRBD1 for D (6 bases). The germline V gene has CDR1 ENHRY and CDR2 SYGVKD. This CDR3 comprises 14 residues. Trimming stripped 2 bases from V and 2 bases from J, with 9 bases between. CDR3 region: CAISELTGNTEAFF. The CDR3 nucleotides are TGTGCCATCAGTGAGCTGACAGGCAACACTGAAGCTTTCTTT.